This T cell receptor beta chain was captured in a study of blood T cells in healthy people across ages. Study-level findings and limits: Both higher diversity and more naive CD4+ cells marked long-lived donors when set against aged donors. TCR beta diversity, measured per million T cells, fell in a roughly linear way with age.

CDR3 size: 17 residues. CDR1 is MNHNY, CDR2 SVGAGI, per germline (reference sequence). Trimming removed 7 bases from V and 7 bases from J; junction bases left unmatched: 11. In its sample, this clonotype was seen a few times. The target antigen is unknown. Primed by a sample-barcoded 5' primer and a J-beta primer mix, a second PCR proceeded for 7 to 11 cycles. Each CDR3 protein is one row after TCRdb ran MiXCR on the 5' RACE reads. The sample carries about a million distinct CDR3 sequences, roughly 51% recorded once. The sample consisted of blood. This sequence joins TRBV6-6 and TRBJ2-3; 16 bases line up with TRBD2. The sequence came from a woman aged 55-69 years in good health. The CDR3 loop is CASTRSGLAGGGYTQYF. The DNA of the CDR3 is TGTGCCAGCACAAGATCGGGACTAGCGGGAGGGGGGTATACGCAGTATTTT.